The T cell receptor (beta chain) under discussion was sequenced for a study of CD8+CD57+ T cells in acquired aplastic anemia. Study context: Across the sorted CD4+ and CD8+ cells, DNA amounts averaged roughly 3.5 ug. Study results and limitations: The study found no significant CD8+ Simpson's diversity difference between patients and controls. Researchers report that around 30 CD8+ CDR3 sequences appeared in both patients and controls.

Sequenced patients had shown CD8+CD57+ cell expansion by flow cytometry. TCR beta VDJ and CDR3 profiling used genomic DNA as template. TCRdb re-derived calls from the reads in MiXCR, one entry per CDR3 protein. This sample has roughly 180,000 distinct CDR3 sequences; approximately 48% occur once, and the top ten carry 10% to 15%. Comment on this clonotype: Its antigen is unknown.

The origin of this receptor is a human donor with aplastic anemia. The specimen was sorted CD4+, CD8+, or CD8+CD57+ T cells (not recorded which) from PBMCs.

The CDR3 region is CTSRVGTGPYNEQFF. CDR3 coding DNA: TGCACCTCCCGGGTTGGGACAGGCCCCTACAATGAGCAGTTCTTC. The chain employs TRBV5-1 and TRBJ2-1, with 8 nucleotides matching TRBD1. Germline CDR1 reads SGHRS; CDR2 reads YFSETQ. This CDR3 has 15 residues.